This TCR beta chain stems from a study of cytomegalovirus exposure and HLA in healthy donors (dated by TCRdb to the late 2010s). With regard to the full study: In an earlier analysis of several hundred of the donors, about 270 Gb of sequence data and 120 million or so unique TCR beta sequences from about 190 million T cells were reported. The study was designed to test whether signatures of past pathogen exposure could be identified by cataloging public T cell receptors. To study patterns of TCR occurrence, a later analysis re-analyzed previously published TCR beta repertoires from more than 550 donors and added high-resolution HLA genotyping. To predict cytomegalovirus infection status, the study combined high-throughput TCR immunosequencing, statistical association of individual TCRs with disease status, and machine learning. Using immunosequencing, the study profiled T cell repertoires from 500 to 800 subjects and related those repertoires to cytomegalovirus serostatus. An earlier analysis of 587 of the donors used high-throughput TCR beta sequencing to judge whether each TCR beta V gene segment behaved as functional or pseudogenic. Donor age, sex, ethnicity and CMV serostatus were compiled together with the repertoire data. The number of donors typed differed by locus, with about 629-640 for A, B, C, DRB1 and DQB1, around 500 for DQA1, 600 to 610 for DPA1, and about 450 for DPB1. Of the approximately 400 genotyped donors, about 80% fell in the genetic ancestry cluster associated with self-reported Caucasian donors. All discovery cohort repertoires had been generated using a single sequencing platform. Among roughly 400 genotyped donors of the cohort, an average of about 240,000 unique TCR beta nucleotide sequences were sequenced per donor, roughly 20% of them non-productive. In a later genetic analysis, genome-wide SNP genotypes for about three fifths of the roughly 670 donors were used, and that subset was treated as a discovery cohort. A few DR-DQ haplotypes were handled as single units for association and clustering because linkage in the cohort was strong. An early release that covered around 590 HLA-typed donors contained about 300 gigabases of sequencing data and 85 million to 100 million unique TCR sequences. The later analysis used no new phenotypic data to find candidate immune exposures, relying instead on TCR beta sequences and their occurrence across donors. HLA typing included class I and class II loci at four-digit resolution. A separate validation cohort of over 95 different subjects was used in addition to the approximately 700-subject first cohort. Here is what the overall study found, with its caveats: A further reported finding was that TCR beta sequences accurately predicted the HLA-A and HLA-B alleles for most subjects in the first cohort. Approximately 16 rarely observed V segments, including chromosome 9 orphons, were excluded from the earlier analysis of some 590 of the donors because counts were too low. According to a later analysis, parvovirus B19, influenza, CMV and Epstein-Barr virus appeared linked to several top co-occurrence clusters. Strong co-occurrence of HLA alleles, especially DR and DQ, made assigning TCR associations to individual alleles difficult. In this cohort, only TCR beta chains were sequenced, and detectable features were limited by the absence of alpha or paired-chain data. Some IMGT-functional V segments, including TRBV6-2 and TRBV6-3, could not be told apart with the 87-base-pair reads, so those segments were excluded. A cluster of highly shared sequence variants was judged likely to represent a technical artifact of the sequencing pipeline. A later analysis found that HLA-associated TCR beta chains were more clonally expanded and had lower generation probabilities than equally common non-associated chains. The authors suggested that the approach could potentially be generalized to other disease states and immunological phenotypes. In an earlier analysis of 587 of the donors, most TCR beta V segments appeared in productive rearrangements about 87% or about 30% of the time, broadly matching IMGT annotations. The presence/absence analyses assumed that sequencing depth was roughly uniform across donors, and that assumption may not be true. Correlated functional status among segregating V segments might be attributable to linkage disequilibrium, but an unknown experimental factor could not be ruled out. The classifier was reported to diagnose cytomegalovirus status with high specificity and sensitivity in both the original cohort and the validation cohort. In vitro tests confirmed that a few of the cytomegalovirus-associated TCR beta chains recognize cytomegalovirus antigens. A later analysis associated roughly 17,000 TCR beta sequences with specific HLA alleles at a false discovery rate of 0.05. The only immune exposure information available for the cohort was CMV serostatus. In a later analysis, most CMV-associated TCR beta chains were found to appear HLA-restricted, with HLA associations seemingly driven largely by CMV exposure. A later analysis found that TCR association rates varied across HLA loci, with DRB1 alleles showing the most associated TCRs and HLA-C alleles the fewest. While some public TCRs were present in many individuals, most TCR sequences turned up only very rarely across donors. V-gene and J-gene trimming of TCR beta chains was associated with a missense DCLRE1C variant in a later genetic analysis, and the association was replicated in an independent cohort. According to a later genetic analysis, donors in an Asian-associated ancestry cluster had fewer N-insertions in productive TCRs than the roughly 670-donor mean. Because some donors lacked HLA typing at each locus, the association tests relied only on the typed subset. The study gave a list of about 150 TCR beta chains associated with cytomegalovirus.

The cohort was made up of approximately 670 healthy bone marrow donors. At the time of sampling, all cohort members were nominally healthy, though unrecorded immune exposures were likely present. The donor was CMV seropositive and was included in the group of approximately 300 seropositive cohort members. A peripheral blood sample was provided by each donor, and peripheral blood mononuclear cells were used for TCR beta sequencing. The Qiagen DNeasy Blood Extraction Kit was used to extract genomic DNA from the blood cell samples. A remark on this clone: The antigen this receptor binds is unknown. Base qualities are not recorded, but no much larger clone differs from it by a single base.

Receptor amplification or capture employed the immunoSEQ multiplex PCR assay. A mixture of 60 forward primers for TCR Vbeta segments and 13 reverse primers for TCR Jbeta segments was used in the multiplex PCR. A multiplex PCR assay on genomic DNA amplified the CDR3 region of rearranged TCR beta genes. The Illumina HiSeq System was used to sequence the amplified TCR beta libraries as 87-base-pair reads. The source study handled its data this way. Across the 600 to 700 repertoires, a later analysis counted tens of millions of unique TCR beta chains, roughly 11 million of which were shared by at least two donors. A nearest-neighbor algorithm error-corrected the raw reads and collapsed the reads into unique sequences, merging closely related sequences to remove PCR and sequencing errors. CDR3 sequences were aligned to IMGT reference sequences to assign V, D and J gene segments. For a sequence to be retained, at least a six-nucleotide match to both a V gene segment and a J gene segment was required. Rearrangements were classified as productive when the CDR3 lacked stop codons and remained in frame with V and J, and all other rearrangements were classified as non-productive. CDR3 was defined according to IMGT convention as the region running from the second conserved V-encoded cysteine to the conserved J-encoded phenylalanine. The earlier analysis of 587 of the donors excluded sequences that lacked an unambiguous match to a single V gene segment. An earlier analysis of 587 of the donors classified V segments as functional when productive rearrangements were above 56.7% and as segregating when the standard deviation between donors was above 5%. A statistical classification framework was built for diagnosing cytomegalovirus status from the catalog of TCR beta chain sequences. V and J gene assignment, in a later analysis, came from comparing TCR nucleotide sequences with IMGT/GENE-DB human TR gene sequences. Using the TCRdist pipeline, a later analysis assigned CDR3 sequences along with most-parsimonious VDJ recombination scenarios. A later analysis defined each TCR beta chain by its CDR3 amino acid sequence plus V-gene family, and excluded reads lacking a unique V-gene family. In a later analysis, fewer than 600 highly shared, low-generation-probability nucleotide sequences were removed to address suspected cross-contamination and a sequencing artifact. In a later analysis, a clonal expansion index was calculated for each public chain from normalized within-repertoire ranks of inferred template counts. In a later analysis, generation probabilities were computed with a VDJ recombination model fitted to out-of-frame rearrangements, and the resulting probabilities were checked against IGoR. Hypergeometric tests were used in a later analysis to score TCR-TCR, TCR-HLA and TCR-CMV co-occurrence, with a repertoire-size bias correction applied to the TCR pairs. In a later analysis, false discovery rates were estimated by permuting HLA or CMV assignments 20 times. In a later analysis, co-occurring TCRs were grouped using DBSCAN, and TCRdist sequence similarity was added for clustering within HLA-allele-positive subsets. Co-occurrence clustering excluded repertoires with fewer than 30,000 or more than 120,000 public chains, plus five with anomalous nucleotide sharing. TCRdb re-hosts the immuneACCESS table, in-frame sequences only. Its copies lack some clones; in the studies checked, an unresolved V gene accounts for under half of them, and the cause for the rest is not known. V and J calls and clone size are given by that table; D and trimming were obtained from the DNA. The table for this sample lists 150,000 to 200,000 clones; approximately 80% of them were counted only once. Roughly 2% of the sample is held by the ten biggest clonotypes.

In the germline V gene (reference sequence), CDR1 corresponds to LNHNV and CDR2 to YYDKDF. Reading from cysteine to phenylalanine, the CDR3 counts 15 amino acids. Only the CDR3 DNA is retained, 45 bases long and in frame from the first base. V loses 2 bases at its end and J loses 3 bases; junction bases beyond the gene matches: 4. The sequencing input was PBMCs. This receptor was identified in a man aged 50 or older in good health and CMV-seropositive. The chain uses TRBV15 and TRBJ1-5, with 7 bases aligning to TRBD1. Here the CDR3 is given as CATSRTGTVNQPQHF. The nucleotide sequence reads TGTGCCACCAGCAGAACCGGGACAGTCAATCAGCCCCAGCATTTT.